Below are 22 T cell receptor beta chains sequenced from a single sample in a study of cytomegalovirus exposure and HLA in healthy donors. The primer mix had 60 Vbeta and 13 Jbeta primers. This table comes from immunoSEQ multiplex PCR, and its TCRdb copy is limited to in-frame clones, with some not included. In the table there are 200,000 to 250,000 clones, 75% to 90% of which are singletons. The sample consisted of PBMCs. Receptors originate from a boy younger than 10 in good health and CMV-seronegative.

V is TRBV5-1 and J is TRBJ2-7; TRBD1 agrees at 9 bases. The germline gives CDR1 SGHRS, CDR2 YFSETQ. J was trimmed by 1 base and V by 3 bases; bases with no gene match: 2. This CDR3 region has 14 residues. This CDR3 reads CASSSTGGSYEQYF. DNA for the CDR3: TGCGCCAGCAGCTCGACAGGGGGGTCCTACGAGCAGTACTTC.

The chain has TRBV7-9 and TRBJ2-3; 8 positions match TRBD2. Germline V gives CDR1 SEHNR, CDR2 FQNEAQ (reference sequence). The junction had 11 bases not matched to a gene; V was cut back by 5 bases and J by 4 bases. This CDR3 is built from 16 residues. CDR3 in DNA: TGTGCCAGCAGCAACACCGAACCAGCGGGAGCAGATACGCAGTATTTT. Translation gives CASSNTEPAGADTQYF.

The chain uses TRBV5-1 and TRBJ2-1; 10 bases fit TRBD1. Germline V CDR1 and CDR2: SGHRS, YFSETQ. Unmatched junction bases numbered 5, after V lost 4 bases and J lost 4 bases. The CDR3 spans 15 residues. CDR3 in DNA: TGCGCCAGCAGCCCAGGACAGGGGGATTACAATGAGCAGTTCTTC. Translation gives CASSPGQGDYNEQFF. Variable domain in full (rest from reference TRBV5-1 and TRBJ2-1): KAGVTQTPRYLIKTRGQQVTLSCSPISGHRSVSWYQQTPGQGLQFLFEYFSETQRNKGNFPGRFSGRQFSNSRSEMNVSTLELGDSALYLCASSPGQGDYNEQFFGPGTRLTVL.

The CDR3 sequence: CASSTRHQNTGELFF. DNA for the CDR3: TGTGCCAGTAGTACCCGACACCAGAACACCGGGGAGCTGTTTTTT. The V and J genes are TRBV19 and TRBJ2-2; D remains ambiguous. The V end lost 4 bases, the J end lost 1 base, and 10 bases lay between the germline ends. Germline CDR1 is LNHDA and CDR2 is SQIVND (reference sequence). The CDR3 has 15 amino acids. Variable domain in full (rest from reference TRBV19 and TRBJ2-2): DGGITQSPKYLFRKEGQNVTLSCEQNLNHDAMYWYRQDPGQGLRLIYYSQIVNDFQKGDIAEGYSVSREKKESFPLTVTSAQKNPTAFYLCASSTRHQNTGELFFGEGSRLTVL.

The chain carries TRBV11-2 and TRBJ2-7, with D possibly being TRBD1 (6 bases). This CDR3 contains 15 residues. From germline, CDR1 is SGHAT and CDR2 FQNNGV. Trimming left V 3 bases short and J 6 bases short, with 18 bases between. The CDR3 DNA reads TGTGCCAGCAGCTTTTTGACAGGTCCAGGGGTCGAGCAGTACTTC. Protein: CASSFLTGPGVEQYF.

This chain connects TRBV5-1 to TRBJ2-2; TRBD1 matches at 7 bases. V lost 0 bases and J lost 1; bases outside the gene matches: 3. The CDR3 spans 16 residues. CDR1 and CDR2 from the germline V gene are SGHRS and YFSETQ. Here the CDR3 DNA reads TGCGCCAGCAGCTTGGTAGGGACAGTGAACACCGGGGAGCTGTTTTTT. Its protein product is CASSLVGTVNTGELFF.

This clone was seen a single time. The chain is built from TRBV5-4 and TRBJ1-1; D is possibly TRBD1 (5 bases). Germline loops: CDR1 SGHNT, CDR2 YYREEE (reference sequence). This CDR3 is built from 14 residues. V lost 3 bases, J lost 4 bases, and 13 bases lay in between. This CDR3 is CASSSGKEPTEAFF. CDR3 sequence (DNA): TGTGCCAGCAGCTCAGGGAAGGAACCCACTGAAGCTTTCTTT.

V and J are TRBV5-4 and TRBJ1-3; D might be TRBD1 (6 bases). Trimming removed 3 bases from V and 4 bases from J, with 17 bases in between. The CDR3 is 16 amino acids. Germline CDR1 reads SGHNT; CDR2 reads YYREEE (reference sequence). The CDR3 coding sequence is TGTGCCAGCAGCTATACAGGGTTGGTCTCCGGAAACACCATATATTTT. It encodes CASSYTGLVSGNTIYF.

The genes are TRBV7-3 and TRBJ2-1; 10 bases line up with TRBD2. Germline assignment: CDR1 SGHTA and CDR2 FQGTGA. V shed 7 bases and J 6 bases; nucleotides not matched to a gene: 12. CDR3 size: 16 residues. This chain's CDR3 is CASTKRGASGGNEQFF. For the CDR3, the DNA is TGTGCCAGCACCAAAAGAGGGGCTAGCGGGGGCAATGAGCAGTTCTTC.

The rearrangement joins TRBV5-8 to TRBJ2-7; TRBD2 agrees at 13 bases. The ends lost 4 bases at V and 6 bases at J; junction bases unmatched: 10. The CDR3 has 16 amino acids. CDR1 and CDR2 from the germline V gene are SGHTS and YDEGEE. CDR3 coding DNA: TGTGCCAGCAGCCGGACTAGCGGGGGCCCTCATGGCGAGCAGTACTTC. As protein: CASSRTSGGPHGEQYF.

V gene TRBV6-1 combines with J gene TRBJ2-7, with TRBD2 identical over 12 bases. V was clipped by 0 bases and J by 2 bases; unmatched bases: 8. Germline assignment: CDR1 MNHNS and CDR2 SASEGT. The CDR3 spans 18 residues. In DNA form, the CDR3 reads TGTGCCAGCAGTGAAGCTGGTCTAGCGGGAGGGTTCACCTACGAGCAGTACTTC. This codes for CASSEAGLAGGFTYEQYF.

This clone was counted only a few times. This chain uses TRBV5-4 with TRBJ2-1; 7 nucleotides line up with TRBD1. In germline, CDR1 is SGHNT, CDR2 YYREEE (reference sequence). V shed 0 bases, J shed 6 bases, and the junction held 3 bases outside the gene matches. The CDR3 length is 14 residues. DNA of the CDR3: TGTGCCAGCAGCTTGGTGGGACAGATCAATGAGCAGTTCTTC. This encodes CASSLVGQINEQFF.

This chain joins TRBV9 and TRBJ1-1; D not certain. The V gene's germline CDR1 is SGDLS and CDR2 YYNGEE. V lost 0 bases and J 3 bases, leaving 15 bases between the germline ends. This CDR3 region has 16 residues. Here the CDR3 reads CASSVAAGILDTEAFF. The CDR3 DNA sequence: TGTGCCAGCAGCGTAGCGGCCGGGATCCTGGACACTGAAGCTTTCTTT.

This rearrangement joins TRBV18 to TRBJ2-7, with a tentative D call TRBD2 (6 bases). The CDR3 loop spans 17 amino acids. The germline V gene has CDR1 KGHSH and CDR2 LQKENI. The V and J ends lost 3 bases and 3 bases respectively, with 21 bases between them. As DNA, the CDR3 is TGTGCCAGCTCACCCCAGCCGGGGCCCAGGAGGGACTACGAGCAGTACTTC. As protein: CASSPQPGPRRDYEQYF.

V is TRBV5-4 and J is TRBJ1-1; D is possibly TRBD1 (6 bases). Germline V CDR1 and CDR2: SGHNT, YYREEE (reference sequence). This CDR3 region has 14 residues. Trimming cost V 2 bases and J 1 base, with 9 bases left between them. Here the CDR3 reads CASSFDRTNTEAFF. The CDR3, as DNA: TGTGCCAGCAGCTTCGACAGGACGAACACTGAAGCTTTCTTT.

This clone was recorded once. V is TRBV19 and J is TRBJ1-5; TRBD1 agrees at 11 bases. Trimming at V came to 1 base and at J to 3 bases, leaving 2 bases not matched to a gene. This CDR3 is 16 amino acids long. The germline CDR1 and CDR2 sequences are LNHDA and SQIVND (reference sequence). CDR3 bases: TGTGCCAGTAGTATAGGGGACAGGGGGTTCAATCAGCCCCAGCATTTT. It encodes CASSIGDRGFNQPQHF.

This clone was picked up a small number of times. Within the sample, other DNA sequences also encode this same CDR3. V gene TRBV9 combines with J gene TRBJ1-4; D is undetermined. Trimming cost V 4 bases and J 8 bases, with 12 bases left between them. CDR1 and CDR2 from the germline V gene are SGDLS and YYNGEE. The CDR3 contains 13 residues. The CDR3 sequence is CASSPGVGEKLFF. CDR3 nucleotides: TGTGCCAGCAGCCCCGGGGTAGGGGAAAAACTGTTTTTT.

The chain has TRBV7-9 and TRBJ2-1; the match to TRBD2 covers 8 bases. The CDR3 totals 14 residues. Looked up from germline, CDR1 is SEHNR and CDR2 is FQNEAQ (reference sequence). J gave up 8 bases and V 1 base, and 4 bases lay outside the gene matches. CDR3 nucleotide sequence: TGTGCCAGCAGCTTAGGGCGGGAGGTCGATGAGCAGTTCTTC. Amino acid sequence: CASSLGREVDEQFF.

This chain uses TRBV5-6 with TRBJ2-7; no reliable D call. Trimming left V 1 base short and J 4 bases short, with 12 bases between. This CDR3 comprises 14 residues. Germline V lookup: CDR1 SGHDT, CDR2 YYEEEE. CDR3 region: CASSLSRSHYEQYF. CDR3 DNA sequence: TGTGCCAGCAGCTTGTCTAGAAGTCATTACGAGCAGTACTTC.

The rearrangement joins TRBV7-9 to TRBJ1-2, with a tentative D call TRBD1 (5 bases). There are 12 residues in the CDR3. Per the germline V gene, CDR1 is SEHNR and CDR2 is FQNEAQ (reference sequence). V lost 5 bases to trimming and J lost 7 bases, with 11 bases between them. CDR3: CASSLDSTGYTF. In DNA form, the CDR3 reads TGTGCCAGCAGCCTCGACAGTACTGGCTACACCTTC.

V gene TRBV29-1 combines with J gene TRBJ2-1; 11 nucleotides match TRBD2. CDR3 size: 15 residues. Germline V CDR1 and CDR2: SQVTM, ANQGSEA. Trimming removed 5 bases from V and 3 bases from J; junction bases left unmatched: 6. CDR3 bases: TGCAGCGTTTGGATACTAGCGGGAGTCTACAATGAGCAGTTCTTC. The encoded protein is CSVWILAGVYNEQFF.

V usage is TRBV5-6 and J usage is TRBJ2-7; 9 nucleotides match TRBD2. This CDR3 is built from 14 residues. The V gene end was trimmed by 4 bases and the J gene end by 7 bases; junction bases not matched to a gene: 9. The germline CDR1 and CDR2 sequences are SGHDT and YYEEEE. The CDR3 sequence is CASSGLAGVWEQYF. Written as DNA, the CDR3 is TGTGCCAGCAGCGGTTTAGCGGGAGTGTGGGAGCAGTACTTC.